The clone carrying this T cell receptor beta chain was observed once. Antigen: not known. Looked up from germline, CDR1 is MNHEY and CDR2 is SVGAGI. The CDR3 covers 14 residues. V was shortened by 0 bases and J by 2 bases, with 8 bases between the two germline ends. Only in-frame clones appear in the TCRdb table, and some are missing; sequencing was by immunoSEQ multiplex PCR. The table lists 65,000 to 75,000 clones, around 86% of them singletons. This sample is drawn from a study of lymphopenia after photon versus proton radiotherapy. Study results and limitations: Under photons, naive T cells and diversity fell while effector/memory populations rose. Oligoclonal CD8+ Temra expansion after nadir drove photon patients' diversity drop. Survival link was tested only in deceased patients; proton benefit remains a possibility.

The chain employs TRBV6-5 and TRBJ2-7, with D perhaps TRBD1 (6 bases). Sample: peripheral blood, taken from a patient treated with proton-based radiotherapy. The sequence was collected from a man older than 75 with esophageal cancer. For the CDR3, the DNA is TGTGCCAGCAGTTACTCGCAGGGGCCCTACGAGCAGTACTTC. Amino acids: CASSYSQGPYEQYF.